The rows below give T cell receptor beta chains drawn from one sample of a study of control samples from healthy donors and cancer patients. The protocol was immunoSEQ multiplex PCR, while the TCRdb copy is restricted to in-frame clones and leaves out a portion. This sample has about 160,000 clones, with approximately 96% found just once. The sample comprised blood. These receptors were taken from a woman in her 40s in good health. Both conserved end residues are part of each CDR3. A D gene is named only where the DNA matches it firmly. Some rows mark clone size as missing; the rest say once, few, many or name a class of expanded clone.

d_gene: .
abundance: .
j_gene: TRBJ1-6
v_gene: TRBV19
CDR3aa: CASKVGAGDFNSPLHF
CDR3nt: TGTGCCAGTAAAGTAGGAGCAGGGGACTTCAATTCACCCCTCCACTTT

d_gene: TRBD1
abundance: once
j_gene: TRBJ1-2
v_gene: TRBV19
CDR3aa: CASTDPGQGAGYGYTF
CDR3nt: TGTGCCAGTACCGATCCGGGACAGGGGGCGGGCTATGGCTACACCTTC

d_gene: .
abundance: .
j_gene: TRBJ1-6
v_gene: TRBV19
CDR3aa: CASRTVSGSPLHF
CDR3nt: TGTGCCAGCAGGACAGTTTCAGGTTCACCCCTCCACTTT

d_gene: .
abundance: .
j_gene: TRBJ2-5
v_gene: TRBV7-2
CDR3aa: CASSYTGAGETQYF
CDR3nt: TGTGCCAGCAGCTACACCGGGGCGGGGGAGACCCAGTACTTC

d_gene: TRBD1
abundance: .
j_gene: TRBJ2-5
v_gene: TRBV7-9
CDR3aa: CASSSGQINQETQYF
CDR3nt: TGTGCCAGCAGCTCGGGACAGATAAACCAAGAGACCCAGTACTTC

d_gene: .
abundance: .
j_gene: TRBJ2-5
v_gene: TRBV5-5
CDR3aa: CASSLGPGGRETQYF
CDR3nt: TGTGCCAGCAGCTTGGGTCCAGGAGGGAGGGAGACCCAGTACTTC

d_gene: .
abundance: .
j_gene: TRBJ2-2
v_gene: TRBV19
CDR3aa: CASSMGSNTGELFF
CDR3nt: TGTGCCAGTAGTATGGGATCTAACACCGGGGAGCTGTTTTTT

d_gene: TRBD1
abundance: .
j_gene: TRBJ1-1
v_gene: TRBV5-5
CDR3aa: CASSLLPEGARLAEAFF
CDR3nt: TGTGCCAGCAGCTTGTTGCCCGAGGGGGCCCGGTTGGCTGAAGCTTTCTTT

d_gene: .
abundance: once
j_gene: TRBJ1-5
v_gene: TRBV13
CDR3aa: CASSSRDNSQPQHF
CDR3nt: TGTGCCAGCAGCAGCCGGGACAATTCACAGCCCCAGCATTTT

d_gene: TRBD1
abundance: once
j_gene: TRBJ1-5
v_gene: TRBV27
CDR3aa: CASSYTGTENQPQHF
CDR3nt: TGTGCCAGCAGCTACACCGGGACAGAGAATCAGCCCCAGCATTTT

d_gene: .
abundance: .
j_gene: TRBJ1-6
v_gene: TRBV5-6
CDR3aa: CASSLRQVNSPLHF
CDR3nt: TGTGCCAGCAGCCTAAGACAGGTGAATTCACCCCTCCACTTT

d_gene: TRBD1
abundance: .
j_gene: TRBJ1-2
v_gene: TRBV6-4
CDR3aa: CASSTGTGPNYGYTF
CDR3nt: TGTGCCAGCAGTACCGGGACAGGTCCGAACTATGGCTACACCTTC

d_gene: .
abundance: .
j_gene: TRBJ2-7
v_gene: TRBV29-1
CDR3aa: CSVRLGSYEQYF
CDR3nt: TGCAGCGTTCGCCTAGGCTCCTACGAGCAGTACTTC

d_gene: TRBD2
abundance: .
j_gene: TRBJ2-5
v_gene: TRBV7-2
CDR3aa: CASSPIYSGRPFQETQYF
CDR3nt: TGTGCCAGCAGCCCGATCTATAGCGGGAGGCCCTTCCAAGAGACCCAGTACTTC

d_gene: TRBD1
abundance: .
j_gene: TRBJ1-2
v_gene: TRBV5-4
CDR3aa: CASSPGQGWYGYTF
CDR3nt: TGTGCCAGCAGCCCCGGACAGGGATGGTATGGCTACACCTTC

d_gene: TRBD1
abundance: .
j_gene: TRBJ2-7
v_gene: TRBV5-1
CDR3aa: CASSTPGTGAYEQYF
CDR3nt: TGCGCCAGCAGTACCCCCGGGACAGGGGCATACGAGCAGTACTTC

d_gene: .
abundance: .
j_gene: TRBJ1-1
v_gene: TRBV2
CDR3aa: CASRTQGVNTEAFF
CDR3nt: TGTGCCAGCAGGACACAGGGAGTTAACACTGAAGCTTTCTTT

d_gene: .
abundance: .
j_gene: TRBJ1-1
v_gene: TRBV3-1/TRBV3-2
CDR3aa: CASSHRLGGTGTEAFF
CDR3nt: TGTGCCAGCAGCCACCGCTTAGGGGGAACGGGCACTGAAGCTTTCTTT

d_gene: .
abundance: .
j_gene: TRBJ2-2
v_gene: TRBV7-9
CDR3aa: CASSLQGNTGELFF
CDR3nt: TGTGCCAGCAGCTTACAGGGGAACACCGGGGAGCTGTTTTTT

d_gene: .
abundance: .
j_gene: TRBJ2-5
v_gene: TRBV5-1
CDR3aa: CASSEAGTQETQYF
CDR3nt: TGCGCCAGCAGCGAGGCAGGGACCCAAGAGACCCAGTACTTC

d_gene: TRBD1
abundance: .
j_gene: TRBJ1-6
v_gene: TRBV3-1/TRBV3-2
CDR3aa: CASRGVGTEASSYNSPLHF
CDR3nt: TGTGCCAGCAGGGGGGTCGGGACAGAGGCGAGCTCCTATAATTCACCCCTCCACTTT

d_gene: TRBD1
abundance: .
j_gene: TRBJ2-3
v_gene: TRBV29-1
CDR3aa: CSVVRRQGAPDTQYF
CDR3nt: TGCAGCGTTGTCCGTCGACAGGGGGCGCCCGATACGCAGTATTTT

d_gene: TRBD2
abundance: .
j_gene: TRBJ2-1
v_gene: TRBV12-5
CDR3aa: CASSRVGGSTYNEQFF
CDR3nt: TGTGCTAGTTCCCGGGTCGGCGGGAGCACCTACAATGAGCAGTTCTTC

d_gene: TRBD1
abundance: .
j_gene: TRBJ2-7
v_gene: TRBV5-1
CDR3aa: CASSSGTGRYEQYF
CDR3nt: TGCGCCAGCAGCTCCGGGACAGGGAGGTACGAGCAGTACTTC

d_gene: .
abundance: .
j_gene: TRBJ2-5
v_gene: TRBV7-8
CDR3aa: CASSFRETYGETQYF
CDR3nt: TGTGCCAGCAGCTTCCGGGAAACCTACGGGGAGACCCAGTACTTC

d_gene: .
abundance: .
j_gene: TRBJ1-2
v_gene: TRBV9
CDR3aa: CASSVGGGRQGGYTF
CDR3nt: TGTGCCAGCAGCGTAGGGGGGGGGAGGCAGGGTGGCTACACCTTC

d_gene: .
abundance: .
j_gene: TRBJ2-1
v_gene: TRBV3-1/TRBV3-2
CDR3aa: CALRPVADEQFF
CDR3nt: TGTGCCCTACGGCCAGTGGCTGATGAGCAGTTCTTC

d_gene: .
abundance: .
j_gene: TRBJ2-6
v_gene: TRBV9
CDR3aa: CASSVAVPTPNSGANVLTF
CDR3nt: TGTGCCAGCAGCGTAGCTGTCCCGACGCCCAACTCTGGGGCCAACGTCCTGACTTTC

d_gene: .
abundance: .
j_gene: TRBJ1-2
v_gene: TRBV10-3
CDR3aa: CAISAGQPDGYTF
CDR3nt: TGTGCCATCAGCGCGGGGCAGCCAGATGGCTACACCTTC

d_gene: .
abundance: .
j_gene: TRBJ2-7
v_gene: TRBV27
CDR3aa: CASSFAGTRFRYEQYF
CDR3nt: TGTGCCAGCAGTTTTGCTGGGACACGTTTTCGCTACGAGCAGTACTTC

d_gene: .
abundance: .
j_gene: TRBJ1-5
v_gene: TRBV30
CDR3aa: CAWSVGQPQHF
CDR3nt: TGTGCCTGGAGTGTAGGACAGCCCCAGCATTTT

d_gene: .
abundance: .
j_gene: TRBJ2-5
v_gene: TRBV7-9
CDR3aa: CASSSTTLLVNRTQYF
CDR3nt: TGTGCCAGCAGCTCGACCACCTTGTTGGTCAATCGGACCCAGTACTTC

d_gene: .
abundance: .
j_gene: TRBJ1-6
v_gene: TRBV7-2
CDR3aa: CASSLKTANSPLHF
CDR3nt: TGTGCCAGCAGCTTAAAAACAGCGAATTCACCCCTCCACTTT

d_gene: .
abundance: .
j_gene: TRBJ1-2
v_gene: TRBV7-9
CDR3aa: CASSHFLRGRAHYGYTF
CDR3nt: TGTGCCAGCAGCCACTTCCTCCGGGGGCGGGCCCACTATGGCTACACCTTC

d_gene: .
abundance: .
j_gene: TRBJ1-4
v_gene: TRBV4-2
CDR3aa: CASSQDGGSWEKLFF
CDR3nt: TGTGCCAGCAGCCAAGATGGAGGTTCATGGGAAAAACTGTTTTTT

d_gene: TRBD1
abundance: .
j_gene: TRBJ1-1
v_gene: TRBV10-3
CDR3aa: CAISADRGAFF
CDR3nt: TGTGCCATCAGTGCGGACAGGGGAGCTTTCTTT

d_gene: .
abundance: .
j_gene: TRBJ1-5
v_gene: TRBV19
CDR3aa: CASSGLGRKQPQHF
CDR3nt: TGTGCCAGTAGCGGACTGGGTAGGAAGCAGCCCCAGCATTTT

d_gene: TRBD1
abundance: .
j_gene: TRBJ1-2
v_gene: TRBV5-4
CDR3aa: CASSSRQGGQGYTF
CDR3nt: TGTGCCAGCAGCAGTCGACAGGGCGGGCAGGGCTACACCTTC

d_gene: .
abundance: .
j_gene: TRBJ1-2
v_gene: TRBV7-9
CDR3aa: CASSLLSVGNYGYTF
CDR3nt: TGTGCCAGCAGCTTATTGAGTGTTGGGAACTATGGCTACACCTTC

d_gene: TRBD1
abundance: once
j_gene: TRBJ2-7
v_gene: TRBV19
CDR3aa: CASSSDRDDEQYF
CDR3nt: TGTGCCAGTAGTTCGGACAGGGACGACGAGCAGTACTTC

d_gene: TRBD2
abundance: .
j_gene: TRBJ2-2
v_gene: TRBV29-1
CDR3aa: CSVEVYSGGAGELFF
CDR3nt: TGCAGCGTTGAAGTGTACAGCGGGGGGGCCGGGGAGCTGTTTTTT

d_gene: .
abundance: .
j_gene: TRBJ1-2
v_gene: TRBV7-9
CDR3aa: CASSFGGQNYGYTF
CDR3nt: TGTGCCAGCAGCTTTGGAGGACAAAACTATGGCTACACCTTC

d_gene: TRBD1
abundance: .
j_gene: TRBJ2-3
v_gene: TRBV28
CDR3aa: CASTGQGVFTDTQYF
CDR3nt: TGTGCCAGCACTGGACAGGGGGTATTCACAGATACGCAGTATTTT

d_gene: .
abundance: once
j_gene: TRBJ2-7
v_gene: TRBV9
CDR3aa: CASSVEGTLSSYEQYF
CDR3nt: TGTGCCAGCAGCGTAGAGGGGACGTTAAGCTCCTACGAGCAGTACTTC

d_gene: .
abundance: once
j_gene: TRBJ1-2
v_gene: TRBV27
CDR3aa: CASSLSENWEGYTF
CDR3nt: TGTGCCAGCAGTTTGTCAGAAAATTGGGAGGGCTACACCTTC

d_gene: .
abundance: .
j_gene: TRBJ1-2
v_gene: TRBV29-1
CDR3aa: CSVDWDYYGYTF
CDR3nt: TGCAGCGTTGACTGGGATTACTATGGCTACACCTTC

d_gene: .
abundance: .
j_gene: TRBJ1-1
v_gene: TRBV12-5
CDR3aa: CASGFWGYKGTEAFF
CDR3nt: TGTGCTAGTGGTTTTTGGGGCTATAAAGGGACTGAAGCTTTCTTT

d_gene: TRBD1
abundance: .
j_gene: TRBJ2-7
v_gene: TRBV10-2
CDR3aa: CASRGQALRF
CDR3nt: TGCGCCAGCAGAGGACAGGCCCTTCGCTTC

d_gene: TRBD1
abundance: .
j_gene: TRBJ2-1
v_gene: TRBV3-1/TRBV3-2
CDR3aa: CASSQNPTGNEQFF
CDR3nt: TGTGCCAGCAGCCAAAACCCGACAGGGAATGAGCAGTTCTTC

d_gene: .
abundance: .
j_gene: TRBJ2-5
v_gene: TRBV5-1
CDR3aa: CASSSRQIGEGETQYF
CDR3nt: TGCGCCAGCAGCTCTCGACAGATTGGGGAAGGGGAGACCCAGTACTTC

d_gene: .
abundance: .
j_gene: TRBJ2-3
v_gene: TRBV6-8
CDR3aa: CASRTTGPRQDTQYF
CDR3nt: TGTGCCAGCAGGACTACAGGGCCGAGGCAAGATACGCAGTATTTT

d_gene: .
abundance: .
j_gene: TRBJ2-6
v_gene: TRBV21-1
CDR3aa: CASSTLGDLEAGANVLTF
CDR3nt: TGTGCCAGCAGCACCCTAGGGGACCTCGAAGCTGGGGCCAACGTCCTGACTTTC

d_gene: .
abundance: .
j_gene: TRBJ2-5
v_gene: TRBV4-3
CDR3aa: CASSQGHLTPETQYF
CDR3nt: TGCGCCAGCAGCCAAGGACACCTTACCCCAGAGACCCAGTACTTC